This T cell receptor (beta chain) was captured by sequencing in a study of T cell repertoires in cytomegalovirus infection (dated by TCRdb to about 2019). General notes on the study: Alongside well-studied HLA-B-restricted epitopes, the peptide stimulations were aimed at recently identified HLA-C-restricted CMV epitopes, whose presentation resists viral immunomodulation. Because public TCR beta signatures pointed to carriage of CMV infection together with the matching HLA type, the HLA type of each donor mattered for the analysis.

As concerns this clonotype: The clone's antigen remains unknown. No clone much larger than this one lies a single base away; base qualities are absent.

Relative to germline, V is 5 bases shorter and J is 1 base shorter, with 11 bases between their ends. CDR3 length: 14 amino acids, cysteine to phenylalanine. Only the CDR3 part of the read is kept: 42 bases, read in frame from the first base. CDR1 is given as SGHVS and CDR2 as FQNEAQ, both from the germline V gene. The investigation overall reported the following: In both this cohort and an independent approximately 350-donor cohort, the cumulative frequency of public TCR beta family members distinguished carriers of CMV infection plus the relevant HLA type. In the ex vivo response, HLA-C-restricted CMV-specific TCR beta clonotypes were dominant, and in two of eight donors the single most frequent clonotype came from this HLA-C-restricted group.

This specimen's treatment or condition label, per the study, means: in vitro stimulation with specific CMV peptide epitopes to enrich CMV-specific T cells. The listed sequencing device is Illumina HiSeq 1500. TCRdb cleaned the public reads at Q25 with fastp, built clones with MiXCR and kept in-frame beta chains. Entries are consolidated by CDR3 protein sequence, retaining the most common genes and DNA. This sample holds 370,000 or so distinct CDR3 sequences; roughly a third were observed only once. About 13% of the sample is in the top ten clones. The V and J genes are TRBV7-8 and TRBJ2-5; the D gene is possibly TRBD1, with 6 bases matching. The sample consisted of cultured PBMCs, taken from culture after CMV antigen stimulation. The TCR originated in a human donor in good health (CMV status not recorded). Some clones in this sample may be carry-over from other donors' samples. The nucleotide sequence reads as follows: TGTGCCAGCAGCCGGGTCAGGGGCCAAGAGACCCAGTACTTC. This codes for CASSRVRGQETQYF.